These T cell receptor beta chains were read from a single sample in a study of blood T cell repertoires in COVID-19. TCRdb's table, derived via immunoSEQ multiplex PCR, lists solely in-frame clones and lacks some. The sample records hundreds of thousands of clones, 85% being singletons. The sequenced sample consisted of peripheral blood. The receptors shown here come from a woman younger than 30 with acute or convalescent COVID-19. The CDR3 runs from the conserved cysteine through the conserved F or W. The order of the fields is CDR3 protein, CDR3 DNA, clone size, J gene, V gene, D gene. The D gene is left open where the match is weak. Clone size is stated in some rows and not others, as once, few, many or a class when expanded.

CDR3aa: CASSYGGIAEAFF
CDR3nt: TGTGCCAGCAGTTACGGGGGCATTGCTGAAGCTTTCTTT
abundance: .
j_gene: TRBJ1-1
v_gene: TRBV6-5
d_gene: .

CDR3aa: CASSEDLNTEAFF
CDR3nt: TGCGCCAGCAGCGAGGACTTAAACACTGAAGCTTTCTTT
abundance: .
j_gene: TRBJ1-1
v_gene: TRBV10-1
d_gene: .

CDR3aa: CASSTRLAGGLETQYF
CDR3nt: TGCGCCAGCAGCACGCGACTAGCGGGGGGGCTGGAGACCCAGTACTTC
abundance: .
j_gene: TRBJ2-5
v_gene: TRBV5-1
d_gene: TRBD2

CDR3aa: CASSSPGTSETQYF
CDR3nt: TGTGCCAGCAGCTCACCGGGGACTTCGGAGACCCAGTACTTC
abundance: .
j_gene: TRBJ2-5
v_gene: TRBV9
d_gene: .

CDR3aa: CASSLEGEAYEQYF
CDR3nt: TGCGCCAGCAGCTTGGAGGGGGAAGCCTACGAGCAGTACTTC
abundance: .
j_gene: TRBJ2-7
v_gene: TRBV5-1
d_gene: .

CDR3aa: CASSDRGAYGYTF
CDR3nt: TGTGCCAGCAGTGACAGGGGTGCCTATGGCTACACCTTC
abundance: .
j_gene: TRBJ1-2
v_gene: TRBV6-1
d_gene: .

CDR3aa: CASSPLAGGGSDTQYF
CDR3nt: TGTGCCAGCAGCCCTCTAGCGGGGGGAGGATCAGATACGCAGTATTTT
abundance: .
j_gene: TRBJ2-3
v_gene: TRBV4-2
d_gene: TRBD2

CDR3aa: CASSAQGAAGYTF
CDR3nt: TGTGCCAGCAGCGCTCAGGGGGCGGCAGGCTACACCTTC
abundance: .
j_gene: TRBJ1-2
v_gene: TRBV12-3/TRBV12-4
d_gene: TRBD1

CDR3aa: CASSQGFGYNEQFF
CDR3nt: TGTGCCAGCAGTCAGGGATTCGGCTACAATGAGCAGTTCTTC
abundance: .
j_gene: TRBJ2-1
v_gene: TRBV6-5
d_gene: .

CDR3aa: CATSGVERETQYF
CDR3nt: TGTGCCACCTCGGGGGTAGAGCGAGAGACCCAGTACTTC
abundance: .
j_gene: TRBJ2-5
v_gene: TRBV2
d_gene: .

CDR3aa: CASRPTGGPGELFF
CDR3nt: TGTGCCAGCAGGCCTACAGGGGGTCCCGGGGAGCTGTTTTTT
abundance: .
j_gene: TRBJ2-2
v_gene: TRBV7-3
d_gene: TRBD1

CDR3aa: CATSEYSRNQPQHF
CDR3nt: TGTGCCACCAGTGAATACTCCCGGAATCAGCCCCAGCATTTT
abundance: once
j_gene: TRBJ1-5
v_gene: TRBV24-1
d_gene: .

CDR3aa: CASSSGTEAFF
CDR3nt: TGTGCCAGCAGCTCCGGCACTGAAGCTTTCTTT
abundance: .
j_gene: TRBJ1-1
v_gene: TRBV12-3/TRBV12-4
d_gene: .

CDR3aa: CASSQIQGNTEAFF
CDR3nt: TGTGCCAGCAGCCAGATACAGGGGAACACTGAAGCTTTCTTT
abundance: .
j_gene: TRBJ1-1
v_gene: TRBV7-9
d_gene: .

CDR3aa: CASSSSGTDKYGYTF
CDR3nt: TGTGCCAGCAGCTCCTCCGGGACAGACAAATATGGCTACACCTTC
abundance: .
j_gene: TRBJ1-2
v_gene: TRBV7-8
d_gene: TRBD1